A selection of T cell receptor beta chains follows, all from one sample in a study of blood T cell repertoires in COVID-19. Assay used: immunoSEQ multiplex PCR; TCRdb lists only in-frame clones, some missing. The table lists 400,000 to 450,000 clones, 80% to 90% of them singletons. Sequencing used peripheral blood. These receptor sequences come from a man aged 18 to 35 with COVID-19, enrolled during active disease. Both conserved end residues are part of each CDR3. The D gene is left open where the match is weak.

TRBJ1-2 | TRBV29-1 | 15 | . | CSVPTPTGQWDGYTF | TGCAGCGTTCCCACTCCTACGGGACAATGGGATGGCTACACCTTC
TRBJ1-1 | TRBV7-9 | 15 | TRBD1 | CASSSRQGRTIEAFF | TGTGCCAGCAGCTCCAGACAGGGTAGAACCATTGAAGCTTTCTTT
TRBJ2-7 | TRBV5-4 | 18 | . | CASSLSDQAAPEGYEQYF | TGTGCCAGCAGCTTGAGTGACCAGGCAGCTCCTGAGGGCTACGAGCAGTACTTC
TRBJ2-2 | TRBV5-1 | 15 | TRBD1 | CASSWDRMNTGELFF | TGCGCCAGCAGCTGGGACAGGATGAACACCGGGGAGCTGTTTTTT
TRBJ1-5 | TRBV23-1 | 13 | . | CASSPRKNQPQHF | TGCGCCAGCAGTCCCAGGAAAAATCAGCCCCAGCATTTT
TRBJ1-6 | TRBV10-2 | 13 | . | CASSESGDSPLHF | TGCGCCAGCAGTGAGTCGGGAGATTCACCCCTCCACTTT
TRBJ2-2 | TRBV24-1 | 22 | . | CATSDTQIDTREESRNTGELFF | TGTGCCACCAGTGATACCCAGATCGATACTAGAGAGGAATCCCGGAACACCGGGGAGCTGTTTTTT
TRBJ1-1 | TRBV4-1 | 14 | . | CASSLTPGNTEAFF | TGCGCCAGCAGCCTCACTCCAGGGAACACTGAAGCTTTCTTT
TRBJ2-2 | TRBV7-7 | 17 | TRBD2 | CASSRYRTSSNTGELFF | TGTGCTAGCAGCCGATACAGGACTAGTTCGAACACCGGGGAGCTGTTTTTT
TRBJ1-1 | TRBV4-1 | 18 | TRBD1 | CASSRTLGTGTGYSEAFF | TGCGCCAGCAGCCGGACGCTGGGCACGGGGACAGGGTATTCTGAAGCTTTCTTT
TRBJ2-2 | TRBV15 | 16 | . | CATSRMGGAGTGELFF | TGTGCCACCAGCAGAATGGGAGGAGCGGGCACCGGGGAGCTGTTTTTT
TRBJ1-1 | TRBV10-2 | 17 | TRBD1 | CASSGSVGQNPGTEAFF | TGCGCCAGCAGTGGGAGTGTGGGACAGAACCCCGGCACTGAAGCTTTCTTT
TRBJ2-5 | TRBV2 | 11 | . | CASSYQETQYF | TGTGCCAGCAGCTACCAAGAGACCCAGTACTTC
TRBJ2-7 | TRBV11-2 | 15 | TRBD1 | CASSYRDRGIGEQYF | TGTGCCAGCAGCTACCGGGACAGGGGAATTGGCGAGCAGTACTTC
TRBJ1-1 | TRBV15 | 12 | . | CAAAQGNTEAFF | TGTGCCGCCGCTCAGGGGAACACTGAAGCTTTCTTT